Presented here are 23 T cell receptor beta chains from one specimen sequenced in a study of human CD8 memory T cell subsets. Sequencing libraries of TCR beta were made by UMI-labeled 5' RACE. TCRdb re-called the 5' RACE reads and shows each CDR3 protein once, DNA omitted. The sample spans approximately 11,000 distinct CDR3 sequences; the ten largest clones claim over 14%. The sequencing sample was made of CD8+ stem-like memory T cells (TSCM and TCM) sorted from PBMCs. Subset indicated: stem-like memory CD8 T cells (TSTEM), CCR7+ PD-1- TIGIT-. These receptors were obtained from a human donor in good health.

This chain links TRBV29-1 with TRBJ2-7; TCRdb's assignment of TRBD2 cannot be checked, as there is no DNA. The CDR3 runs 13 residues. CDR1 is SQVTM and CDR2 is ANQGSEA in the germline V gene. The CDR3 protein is CSVTSGISYEQYF.

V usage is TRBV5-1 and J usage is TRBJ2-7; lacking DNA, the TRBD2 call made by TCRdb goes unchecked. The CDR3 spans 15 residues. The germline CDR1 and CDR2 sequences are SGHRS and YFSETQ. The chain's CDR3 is CASSATAGDAYEQYF.

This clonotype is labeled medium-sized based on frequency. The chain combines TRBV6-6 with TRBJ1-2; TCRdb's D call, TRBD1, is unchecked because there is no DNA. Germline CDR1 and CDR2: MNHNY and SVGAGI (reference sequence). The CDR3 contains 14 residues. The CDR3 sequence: CASSPLQGLLGYTF.

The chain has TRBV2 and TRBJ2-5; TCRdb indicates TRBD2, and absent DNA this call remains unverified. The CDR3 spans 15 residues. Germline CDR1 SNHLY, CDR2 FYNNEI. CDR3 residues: CASSELGALQETQYF.

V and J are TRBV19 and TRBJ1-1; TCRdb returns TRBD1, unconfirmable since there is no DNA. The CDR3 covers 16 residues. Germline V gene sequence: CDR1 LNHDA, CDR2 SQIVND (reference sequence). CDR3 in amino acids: CASSILGGTGVTEAFF.

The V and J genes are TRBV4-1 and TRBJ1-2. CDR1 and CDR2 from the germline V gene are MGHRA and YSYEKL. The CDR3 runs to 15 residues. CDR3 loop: CASSLKEGLVYGYTF.

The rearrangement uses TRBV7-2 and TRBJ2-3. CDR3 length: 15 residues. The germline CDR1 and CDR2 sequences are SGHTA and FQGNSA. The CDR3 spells CASSLVSWSTDTQYF.

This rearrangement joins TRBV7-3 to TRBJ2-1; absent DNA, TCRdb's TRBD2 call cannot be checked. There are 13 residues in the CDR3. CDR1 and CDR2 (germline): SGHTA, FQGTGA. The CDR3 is CASSLGTHDEQFF.

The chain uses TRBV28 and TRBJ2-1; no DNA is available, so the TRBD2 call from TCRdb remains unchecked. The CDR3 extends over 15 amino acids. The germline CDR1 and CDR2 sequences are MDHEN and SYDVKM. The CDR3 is CASRTADYPGNEQFF.

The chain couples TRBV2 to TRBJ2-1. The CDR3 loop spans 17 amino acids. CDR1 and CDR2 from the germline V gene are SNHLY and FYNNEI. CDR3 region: CASTGFVDGSSYNEQFF.

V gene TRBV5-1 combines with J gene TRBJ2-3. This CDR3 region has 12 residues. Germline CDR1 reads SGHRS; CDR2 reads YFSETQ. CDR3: CASSLALDTQYF. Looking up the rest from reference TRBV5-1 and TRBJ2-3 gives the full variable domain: KAGVTQTPRYLIKTRGQQVTLSCSPISGHRSVSWYQQTPGQGLQFLFEYFSETQRNKGNFPGRFSGRQFSNSRSEMNVSTLELGDSALYLCASSLALDTQYFGPGTRLTVL.

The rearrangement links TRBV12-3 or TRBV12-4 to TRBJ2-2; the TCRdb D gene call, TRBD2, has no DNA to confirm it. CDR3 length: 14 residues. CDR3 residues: CASSFGGSTGELFF.

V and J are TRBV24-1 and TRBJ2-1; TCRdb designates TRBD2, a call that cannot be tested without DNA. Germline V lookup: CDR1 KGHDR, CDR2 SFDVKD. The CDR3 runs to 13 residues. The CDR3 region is CATEAGTYNEQFF.

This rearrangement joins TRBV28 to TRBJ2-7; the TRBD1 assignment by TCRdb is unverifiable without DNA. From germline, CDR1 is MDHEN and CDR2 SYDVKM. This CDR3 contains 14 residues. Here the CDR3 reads CASSPPGGRDEQYF.

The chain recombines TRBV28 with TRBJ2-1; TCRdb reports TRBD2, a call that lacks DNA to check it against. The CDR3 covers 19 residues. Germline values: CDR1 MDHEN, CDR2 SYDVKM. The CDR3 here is CASSLPGTSGSFSYNEQFF. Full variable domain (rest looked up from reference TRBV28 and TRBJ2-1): DVKVTQSSRYLVKRTGEKVFLECVQDMDHENMFWYRQDPGLGLRLIYFSYDVKMKEKGDIPEGYSVSREKKERFSLILESASTNQTSMYLCASSLPGTSGSFSYNEQFFGPGTRLTVL.

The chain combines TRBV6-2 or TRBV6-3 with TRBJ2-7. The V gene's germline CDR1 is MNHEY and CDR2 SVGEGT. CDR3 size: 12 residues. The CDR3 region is CASTQSSYEQYF.

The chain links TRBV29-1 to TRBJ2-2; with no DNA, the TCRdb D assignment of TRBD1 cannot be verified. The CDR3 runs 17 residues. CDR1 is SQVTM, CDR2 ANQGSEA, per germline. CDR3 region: CSAQARTGGADTGELFF.

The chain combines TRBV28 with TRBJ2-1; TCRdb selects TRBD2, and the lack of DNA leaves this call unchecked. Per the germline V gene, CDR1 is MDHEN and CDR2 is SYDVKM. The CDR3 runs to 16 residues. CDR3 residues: CASSFSSGRKYNEQFF.

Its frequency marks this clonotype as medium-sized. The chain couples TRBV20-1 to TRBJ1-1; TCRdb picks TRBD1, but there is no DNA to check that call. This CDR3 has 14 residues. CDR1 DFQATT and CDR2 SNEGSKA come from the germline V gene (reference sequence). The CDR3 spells CSARSTGVSSEAFF.

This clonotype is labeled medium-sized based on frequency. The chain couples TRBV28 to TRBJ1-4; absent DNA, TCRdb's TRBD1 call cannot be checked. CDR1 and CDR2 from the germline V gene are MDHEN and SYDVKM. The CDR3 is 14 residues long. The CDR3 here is CASSPDRYNEKLFF.

The CDR3 reads CASSLKRVVSETQYF. This chain connects TRBV13 to TRBJ2-5; the D call of TRBD2 rests on TCRdb alone, since no DNA is present to check it. CDR1 and CDR2 (germline): PRHDT, FYEKMQ (reference sequence). This CDR3 comprises 15 residues.

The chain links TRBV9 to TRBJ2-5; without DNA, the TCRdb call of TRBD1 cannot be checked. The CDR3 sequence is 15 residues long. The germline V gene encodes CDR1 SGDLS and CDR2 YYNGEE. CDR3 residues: CASSARGGGGETQYF.

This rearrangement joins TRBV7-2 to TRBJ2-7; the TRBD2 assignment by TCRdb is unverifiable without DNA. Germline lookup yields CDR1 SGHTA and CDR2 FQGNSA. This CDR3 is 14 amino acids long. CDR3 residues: CASSFSLLSGEQYF.